Described below is a single TCR beta chain sequence and its context. Its antigen is undetermined. The V end was cut by 4 bases, the J end by 2 bases, with 14 bases between. Germline V CDR1 and CDR2: MNHEY, SVGAGI. The CDR3 is 15 amino acids. The data derive from a study of identical twins. Broader study findings: Cord blood beta clonotypes that were abundant carried fewer insertions, and memory repertoires showed no such trend. Beta out-of-frame sequences showed weaker excess sharing between twins.

MiXCR was run by TCRdb on the 5' RACE reads, yielding one entry per CDR3 protein. Among a few hundred thousand distinct CDR3 sequences listed, 9% to 10% were seen once. These same data were also listed under a study on yellow fever vaccine responses in identical twins.

Sequenced: PBMCs. The sequence came from a woman aged 18-29 years in good health. The rearrangement uses TRBV6-5 and TRBJ1-2; possibly TRBD1 for D (5 bases). The CDR3 nucleotides read TGTGCCAGCAGTTTAGGCAAGGGGATCAACTATGGCTACACCTTC. Its protein is CASSLGKGINYGYTF.